Listed below are T cell receptor beta chains from one sample, sequenced in a study of OX40 agonist ivuxolimab in advanced cancers. This table comes from immunoSEQ multiplex PCR, and its TCRdb copy is limited to in-frame clones, with some not included. The sample carries fewer than 65,000 clones, around 90% recorded once. Sequenced here: CD4+ or CD8+ T cells sorted from blood, sampled in a trial of the OX40 agonist ivuxolimab. The receptors were sampled from an adult with an advanced solid tumor such as melanoma, head and neck, liver or kidney cancer. Both conserved end residues are part of each CDR3. The order of the fields is clone size, D gene, J gene, V gene, CDR3 DNA, CDR3 protein. D genes are given only for firm matches. Not all rows give a size; the values are once, few, many and, for expanded clones, a class.

clone size: NA; D gene: NA; J gene: TRBJ2-6; V gene: TRBV18; CDR3 DNA: TGTGCCAGCTCACCACGGGTCCTGAGCTCTGGGGCCAACGTCCTGACTTTC; CDR3 protein: CASSPRVLSSGANVLTF
clone size: NA; D gene: NA; J gene: TRBJ1-6; V gene: TRBV19; CDR3 DNA: TGTGCCAGTACCCCTGGGGTCGTGTCCGGGGGAACCCTCCACTTT; CDR3 protein: CASTPGVVSGGTLHF
clone size: once; D gene: NA; J gene: TRBJ2-1; V gene: TRBV7-9; CDR3 DNA: TGTGCCAGCTCGTCTCGGCTGTTTGAGCAGTTCTTC; CDR3 protein: CASSSRLFEQFF
clone size: NA; D gene: TRBD1; J gene: TRBJ1-1; V gene: TRBV14; CDR3 DNA: TGTGCCAGCAGCCAGTTACAGGGGAGGGCCACTGAAGCTTTCTTT; CDR3 protein: CASSQLQGRATEAFF
clone size: NA; D gene: NA; J gene: TRBJ1-6; V gene: TRBV27; CDR3 DNA: TGTGCCAGCAGTTACTACCTCTCCTATAATTCACCCCTCCACTTT; CDR3 protein: CASSYYLSYNSPLHF
clone size: NA; D gene: NA; J gene: TRBJ2-3; V gene: TRBV2; CDR3 DNA: TGTGCCAGCAGTGATACTAGAGATGGCACAGATACGCAGTATTTT; CDR3 protein: CASSDTRDGTDTQYF
clone size: NA; D gene: TRBD1; J gene: TRBJ1-6; V gene: TRBV30; CDR3 DNA: TGTGCCTGGAGTGCGGGACAGCTTTATAATTCACCCCTCCACTTT; CDR3 protein: CAWSAGQLYNSPLHF
clone size: few; D gene: NA; J gene: TRBJ1-2; V gene: TRBV19; CDR3 DNA: TGTGCCAGTAGTGTAGGGCAAGCTAACTATGGCTACACCTTC; CDR3 protein: CASSVGQANYGYTF
clone size: NA; D gene: NA; J gene: TRBJ2-2; V gene: TRBV6-5; CDR3 DNA: TGTGCCAGCAGTTACAGGGGTATCCCCGGGGAGCTGTTTTTT; CDR3 protein: CASSYRGIPGELFF
clone size: NA; D gene: NA; J gene: TRBJ1-1; V gene: TRBV9; CDR3 DNA: TGTGCCAGCAGCGTACCGCACGGCGGGAGCCCTGAAGCTTTCTTT; CDR3 protein: CASSVPHGGSPEAFF
clone size: NA; D gene: TRBD1; J gene: TRBJ1-5; V gene: TRBV5-1; CDR3 DNA: TGCGCCAGCAGCTTTGACTCGGGACAGGGGGCTCAGCCCCAGCATTTT; CDR3 protein: CASSFDSGQGAQPQHF